A selection of T cell receptor beta chains follows, all from one sample in a study of T cells after yellow fever vaccination. A single record per CDR3 protein comes from TCRdb applying MiXCR to the 5' RACE reads. Seen here are around 330,000 distinct CDR3 sequences, 3.6% observed once, and the top ten hold 23%. Source: PBMCs, taken on the day of the yellow fever booster vaccination. These receptors were taken from a young man who received the YFV17D yellow fever vaccine. Each CDR3 is given with its conserved first and last residue. D genes are given only for firm matches. Some rows have no size entry. The others give once, few or many, or a class for an expanded clone.

V gene	J gene	clone size	D gene	CDR3 protein	CDR3 DNA
TRBV5-6	TRBJ2-3	many	.	CASSLAGGADTQYF	TGTGCCAGCAGCTTGGCCGGCGGCGCAGATACGCAGTATTTT
TRBV29-1	TRBJ2-3	many	.	CSVESATPDTQYF	TGCAGCGTTGAATCCGCGACACCAGATACGCAGTATTTT
TRBV5-1	TRBJ2-2	many	.	CASSLGYGVNTGELFF	TGCGCCAGCAGCTTGGGTTACGGGGTCAACACCGGGGAGCTGTTTTTT
TRBV2	TRBJ1-1	few	.	CASRPGKTEAFF	TGTGCCAGCAGACCAGGGAAAACTGAAGCTTTCTTT
TRBV10-2	TRBJ2-2	many	.	CASTNRVMTGELFF	TGCGCCAGCACTAACAGGGTTATGACCGGGGAGCTGTTTTTT
TRBV4-3	TRBJ1-2	few	.	CASSHWTEQNYGYTF	TGCGCCAGCAGCCACTGGACAGAGCAAAACTATGGCTACACCTTC
TRBV7-2	TRBJ2-7	many	TRBD1	CASSLRQGTEQYF	TGTGCCAGCAGCCTCAGACAGGGCACCGAGCAGTACTTC
TRBV25-1	TRBJ2-2	many	TRBD1	CASSADRGMDTGELFF	TGTGCCAGCAGTGCGGACAGGGGTATGGACACCGGGGAGCTGTTTTTT
TRBV30	TRBJ2-7	.	TRBD2	CAWTSGSYEQYF	TGTGCCTGGACTAGCGGATCCTACGAGCAGTACTTC
TRBV27	TRBJ2-2	many	.	CASSLSMTGELFF	TGTGCCAGCAGTTTATCGATGACCGGGGAGCTGTTTTTT
TRBV29-1	TRBJ2-1	many	.	CSAKPAVDSYNEQFF	TGCAGCGCCAAGCCAGCGGTGGATTCCTACAATGAGCAGTTCTTC
TRBV6-5	TRBJ2-3	.	.	CASSSPGAITDTLYF	TGTGCCAGCAGTTCGCCCGGGGCGATTACAGATACGCTGTATTTT
TRBV5-1	TRBJ1-5	few	.	CASSLAQGGNQPQHF	TGCGCCAGCAGCTTGGCCCAGGGAGGCAATCAGCCCCAGCATTTT
TRBV10-2	TRBJ2-3	many	TRBD2	CASSERLAGGPSTDTQYF	TGCGCCAGCAGTGAGAGACTAGCGGGGGGACCTAGCACAGATACGCAGTATTTT
TRBV30	TRBJ2-3	many	.	CAWRLEGTSTDTQYF	TGTGCCTGGCGCCTCGAGGGCACTAGCACAGATACGCAGTATTTT
TRBV7-9	TRBJ2-1	many	TRBD1	CASSFPGQGRNEQFF	TGTGCCAGCAGCTTTCCAGGACAGGGGCGCAATGAGCAGTTCTTC
TRBV5-1	TRBJ2-5	many	TRBD2	CASSSGLAVKTQYF	TGCGCCAGCAGCTCCGGACTAGCGGTTAAGACCCAGTACTTC
TRBV7-2	TRBJ2-7	many	TRBD2	CASSLVGGGSYEQYF	TGTGCCAGCAGCTTAGTCGGCGGGGGCTCCTACGAGCAGTACTTC
TRBV20-1	TRBJ2-7	many	.	CSARPRVTYEQYF	TGCAGTGCTAGACCACGGGTGACCTACGAGCAGTACTTC
TRBV7-2	TRBJ2-2	.	TRBD1	CASSSGQGYTGELFF	TGTGCCAGCAGCTCTGGACAGGGATACACCGGGGAGCTGTTTTTT
TRBV7-9	TRBJ2-1	many	.	CASSAQRLVGNEQFF	TGTGCCAGCAGCGCCCAACGACTAGTAGGGAATGAGCAGTTCTTC
TRBV5-4	TRBJ2-7	many	.	CASSRGLTTGEQYF	TGTGCCAGCAGCCGCGGGTTAACTACGGGAGAGCAGTACTTC
TRBV6-5	TRBJ2-5	.	.	CASSYGRGALGETQYF	TGTGCCAGCAGTTACGGGAGGGGGGCCCTCGGAGAGACCCAGTACTTC
TRBV7-2	TRBJ1-2	few	TRBD1	CASSAPPGTGDRYGYTF	TGTGCCAGCAGCGCCCCCCCGGGGACAGGGGACCGTTATGGCTACACCTTC
TRBV5-1	TRBJ2-5	many	TRBD1	CASSGQGGLETQYF	TGCGCCAGCTCGGGACAGGGGGGTTTGGAGACCCAGTACTTC
TRBV11-2	TRBJ2-1	many	TRBD1	CASSTRDRGFKLF	TGTGCCAGCAGCACGCGGGACAGGGGCTTCAAGCTCTTC
TRBV5-1	TRBJ2-5	many	.	CASSFGLRETQYF	TGCGCCAGCAGCTTTGGCCTGAGGGAGACCCAGTACTTC
TRBV12-3/TRBV12-4	TRBJ1-2	.	TRBD1	CASSTYTGGLYPRTF	TGTGCCAGCAGTACATACACAGGGGGTTTATATCCCCGCACCTTC
TRBV6-5	TRBJ2-1	.	TRBD2	CASTPGLAVEQQFF	TGTGCCAGCACCCCGGGACTAGCGGTGGAGCAGCAGTTCTTC
TRBV4-2	TRBJ2-1	many	.	CASSQVQGNEQFF	TGTGCCAGCAGCCAAGTACAGGGAAATGAGCAGTTCTTC
TRBV7-2	TRBJ2-1	many	.	CASSFDNINNEQFF	TGTGCCAGCAGCTTTGACAACATTAACAATGAGCAGTTCTTC